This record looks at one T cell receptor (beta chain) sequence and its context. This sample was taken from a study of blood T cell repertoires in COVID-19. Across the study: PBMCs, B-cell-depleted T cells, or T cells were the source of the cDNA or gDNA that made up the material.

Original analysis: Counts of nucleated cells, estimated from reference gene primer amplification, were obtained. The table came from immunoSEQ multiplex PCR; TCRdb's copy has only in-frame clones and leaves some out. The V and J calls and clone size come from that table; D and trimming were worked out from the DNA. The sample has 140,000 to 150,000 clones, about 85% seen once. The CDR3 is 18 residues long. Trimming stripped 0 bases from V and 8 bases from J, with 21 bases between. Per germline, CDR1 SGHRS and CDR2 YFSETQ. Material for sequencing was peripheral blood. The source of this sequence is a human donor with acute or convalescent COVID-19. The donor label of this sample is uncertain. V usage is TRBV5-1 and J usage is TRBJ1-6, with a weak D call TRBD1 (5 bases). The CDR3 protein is CASSLAPGVPKGDSPLHF. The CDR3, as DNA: TGCGCCAGCAGCTTGGCCCCCGGAGTACCAAAAGGGGATTCACCCCTCCACTTT.